The 32 T cell receptor beta chains listed next were all sequenced from one sample in a study of T cell repertoires in cytomegalovirus infection. MiXCR, applied by TCRdb to the reads, yields one record per CDR3 protein. The data contain more than 400,000 distinct CDR3 sequences, approximately 25% of them singletons. The sequenced sample consisted of PBMCs. Every receptor here comes from a human donor in good health (CMV status not recorded). Some clones in this sample may be carry-over from other donors' samples.

This clonotype has at least ten counts. This chain connects TRBV7-6 to TRBJ2-2, with TRBD1 identical over 9 bases. CDR1 and CDR2 (germline): SGHVS, FNYEAQ. The CDR3 has 17 residues. The trim removed 3 bases at V and 2 bases at J, leaving 7 bases unmatched. CDR3 region: CASSLGTGTVNTGELFF. The CDR3 nucleotides read TGTGCCAGCAGCTTGGGGACAGGGACGGTTAACACCGGGGAGCTGTTTTTT.

The chain combines TRBV27 with TRBJ2-5, with 14 bases that match TRBD2. The germline V gene has CDR1 MNHEY and CDR2 SMNVEV (reference sequence). CDR3 size: 17 residues. Trimming removed 3 bases from V and 0 bases from J; junction bases left unmatched: 3. CDR3 nucleotides: TGTGCCAGCAGTTTGCGACTAGCGGGAGGGTACCAAGAGACCCAGTACTTC. Protein sequence: CASSLRLAGGYQETQYF.

The chain has TRBV7-2 and TRBJ2-3, with D hard to call. Germline assignment: CDR1 SGHTA and CDR2 FQGNSA. This CDR3 is built from 13 residues. Trimming took 4 bases from V and 9 from J, leaving 14 bases between them. This chain's CDR3 is CASSSPLWTTQYF. In DNA form, the CDR3 reads TGTGCCAGCAGCTCCCCTTTGTGGACCACGCAGTATTTT.

The rearrangement uses TRBV6-1 and TRBJ1-1; D gene uncertain. This CDR3 has 13 amino acids. The ends were cut back, 3 bases at V and 6 bases at J, with 11 bases in the middle. Germline V gene data show CDR1 as MNHNS and CDR2 as SASEGT. The CDR3 here is CASSDRRVAEAFF. CDR3 coding DNA: TGTGCCAGCAGTGACCGAAGGGTGGCTGAAGCTTTCTTT.

The chain carries TRBV20-1 and TRBJ1-6; 10 bases fit TRBD1. Germline lookup yields CDR1 DFQATT and CDR2 SNEGSKA (reference sequence). The CDR3 covers 15 residues. Unmatched junction bases numbered 9, after V lost 4 bases and J lost 9 bases. The CDR3 loop reads CSATLDRGVLSPLHF. Here the CDR3 DNA reads TGCAGTGCTACCCTGGACAGGGGGGTGCTTTCACCCCTCCACTTT.

Only a few counts were recorded for this clonotype. This chain uses TRBV27 with TRBJ2-6; 9 bases agree with TRBD1. CDR1 is MNHEY, CDR2 SMNVEV, per germline (reference sequence). The CDR3 contains 15 residues. Trimming cost V 5 bases and J 2 bases; bases outside gene matches: 1. As DNA, the CDR3 is TGTGCCAGCAGTACAGGGGGCGCTGGGGCCAACGTCCTGACTTTC. The encoded protein is CASSTGGAGANVLTF.

The rearrangement links TRBV15 to TRBJ2-5; possibly TRBD2 for D (6 bases). V was cut by 1 base and J by 5 bases, with 17 bases left in between. Germline lookup yields CDR1 LNHNV and CDR2 YYDKDF (reference sequence). The CDR3 covers 16 residues. The CDR3 region has the DNA TGTGCCACCAGCAGAGCGACCGGGAGAGGACGGGAGACCCAGTACTTC. Its translation: CATSRATGRGRETQYF.

The rearrangement uses TRBV6-2 or TRBV6-3 and TRBJ2-7; maybe TRBD1 (7 bases). This CDR3 comprises 15 residues. V shed 2 bases and J shed 3 bases, with 14 bases lying between them. Germline lookup yields CDR1 MNHEY and CDR2 SVGEGT. The CDR3 DNA follows: TGTGCCAGCAGTTACCGGGCAGGGGGGTACTACGAGCAGTACGTC. It yields the protein CASSYRAGGYYEQYV.

The CDR3 sequence is CASSLAKPSGRAVEQYF. The CDR3, as DNA: TGTGCCAGCAGCTTAGCAAAACCTAGCGGGAGGGCCGTCGAGCAGTACTTC. The genes are TRBV7-9 and TRBJ2-7; 12 nucleotides match TRBD2. With V trimmed by 0 bases and J by 6 bases, 9 bases remained unmatched. Germline V CDR1 and CDR2: SEHNR, FQNEAQ (reference sequence). The CDR3 spans 17 residues. Full variable domain (outside the CDR3, taken from reference TRBV7-9 and TRBJ2-7): DTGVSQNPRHKITKRGQNVTFRCDPISEHNRLYWYRQTLGQGPEFLTYFQNEAQLEKSRLLSDRFSAERPKGSFSTLEIQRTEQGDSAMYLCASSLAKPSGRAVEQYFGPGTRLTVT.

This clonotype came up a few times. CDR3: CASSRQWSYEQYV. The CDR3 region has the DNA TGTGCCAGCAGTCGGCAGTGGTCCTACGAGCAGTACGTC. The rearrangement joins TRBV6-6 to TRBJ2-7; D is ambiguous. CDR1 is MNHNY, CDR2 SVGAGI, per germline (reference sequence). This CDR3 contains 13 residues. V was cut by 5 bases and J by 1 base, with 9 bases left in between.

This clonotype was seen only a few times. This chain joins TRBV7-9 and TRBJ1-2; D is undetermined. This CDR3 has 16 residues. Germline V gene data show CDR1 as SEHNR and CDR2 as FQNEAQ (reference sequence). V lost 5 bases, J lost 0 bases, and 16 bases lay in between. The CDR3 DNA sequence: TGTGCCAGCAGCCCGCCGGGCCCTCAGCCTAACTATGGCTACACCTTC. This codes for CASSPPGPQPNYGYTF.

In this sample, this clonotype turned up many times. In DNA, the CDR3 is TGTGCCAGCAGCTTGGCCAAGGGACACCGGACTAGCGGAGGGAACTACGAGCAGTACTTC. This gives the protein CASSLAKGHRTSGGNYEQYF. The V and J genes are TRBV5-6 and TRBJ2-7; TRBD2 aligns across 10 bases. The CDR3 covers 20 residues. Germline lookup yields CDR1 SGHDT and CDR2 YYEEEE. J gave up 3 bases and V 0 bases, and 18 bases lay outside the gene matches.

The V call is TRBV7-6, the J call TRBJ2-7; D tentatively reads TRBD1 or TRBD2 (5 bases each). Trimming removed 0 bases at V and 7 bases at J, with 16 bases between. CDR1 and CDR2 from the germline V gene are SGHVS and FNYEAQ. This CDR3 contains 15 residues. Here the CDR3 DNA reads TGTGCCAGCAGCTTAGCGGGACCGCGGAGAGAAGAGCAGTACTTC. It yields the protein CASSLAGPRREEQYF.

In this sample, this clonotype turned up a few times. This rearrangement joins TRBV19 to TRBJ1-1; no clear D. Germline V lookup: CDR1 LNHDA, CDR2 SQIVND (reference sequence). The CDR3 has 15 residues. V was clipped by 2 bases and J by 0 bases, with 10 bases between them. The CDR3 bases are TGTGCCAGTAGTATATCAGTGGCTCTGAACACTGAAGCTTTCTTT. Protein: CASSISVALNTEAFF.

This clonotype has more than one count but fewer than ten. The rearrangement joins TRBV5-1 to TRBJ1-4, with D possibly matching TRBD1 (5 bases). V was clipped by 7 bases and J by 4 bases, with 14 bases between them. CDR3 length: 14 amino acids. Germline V gives CDR1 SGHRS, CDR2 YFSETQ. The CDR3 nucleotides read TGCGCCAGCGCCTTCGGGACGGATAATGAAAAACTGTTTTTT. Protein sequence: CASAFGTDNEKLFF.

This clonotype was found a few times. The chain couples TRBV7-6 to TRBJ2-7; D perhaps matches TRBD1 (5 bases). The V end was cut by 2 bases, the J end by 4 bases, with 15 bases between. The germline V gene encodes CDR1 SGHVS and CDR2 FNYEAQ. There are 15 residues in the CDR3. The CDR3 DNA reads as TGTGCCAGCAGCTTAATGGGATCAAGGGGTTACGAGCAGTACTTC. This translates into CASSLMGSRGYEQYF.

This chain joins TRBV11-2 and TRBJ2-5; D is perhaps TRBD1 or TRBD2 (6 bases each). This CDR3 comprises 17 residues. CDR1 is SGHAT, CDR2 FQNNGV, per germline. Trimming removed 1 base from V and 5 bases from J, with 20 bases in between. CDR3 residues: CASSLGVLGGGSETQYF. The CDR3 nucleotides read TGTGCCAGCAGCTTAGGGGTGCTGGGGGGCGGATCGGAGACCCAGTACTTC.

This chain connects TRBV18 to TRBJ1-4, with no clear D. The CDR3 extends over 16 amino acids. Germline lookup yields CDR1 KGHSH and CDR2 LQKENI. V dropped 4 bases and J dropped 12 bases, with 24 bases sitting between them. The CDR3 DNA reads as TGTGCCAGCTCACTCATTTTGCCGGAGGTCTCCGGGGAACTGTTTTTT. Translating gives CASSLILPEVSGELFF.

This clonotype was detected ten times or more. For the CDR3, the DNA is TGTGCCAGCAGCGGGGGTTACCAAGAGACCCAGTACTTC. As protein: CASSGGYQETQYF. The gene calls are TRBV7-3 and TRBJ2-5; D tentatively fits TRBD1 or TRBD2 (5 bases each). The CDR3 is 13 residues long. Trimming left V 5 bases short and J 0 bases short, with 7 bases between. Germline loops: CDR1 SGHTA, CDR2 FQGTGA.

This sequence joins TRBV6-1 and TRBJ1-2, with D perhaps TRBD1 (5 bases). Germline values: CDR1 MNHNS, CDR2 SASEGT. This CDR3 is built from 11 residues. CDR3 loop: CGTRGGYGYTF. CDR3 DNA sequence: TGTGGCACCCGGGGGGGGTATGGCTACACCTTC.

The chain uses TRBV20-1 and TRBJ2-1; D might be TRBD1 (6 bases). The V gene's germline CDR1 is DFQATT and CDR2 SNEGSKA (reference sequence). The CDR3 runs 14 residues. Between the trimmed V and J ends, which lost 0 bases and 9 bases, there was a span of 15 bases. CDR3 bases: TGCAGTGCTAGAGAATTACATAGAGGGGGTGAGCAGTTCTTC. Amino acids: CSARELHRGGEQFF.

J is TRBJ1-2 and V is TRBV30; D gene unclear. The germline V gene has CDR1 GTSNPN and CDR2 SVGIG (reference sequence). This CDR3 is 14 amino acids long. The germline V and J ends were trimmed by 1 base and 8 bases, with 17 bases remaining between them. CDR3 residues: CAWSASRRSGGYTF. CDR3 DNA: TGTGCCTGGAGTGCAAGTAGGAGGTCCGGAGGCTACACCTTC.

The gene calls are TRBV6-2 or TRBV6-3 and TRBJ2-7; TRBD2 matches at 7 bases. CDR3 length: 13 amino acids. V was pared by 6 bases and J by 2 bases, with 4 bases of the junction left unmatched. Per the germline V gene, CDR1 is MNHEY and CDR2 is SVGEGT. The DNA of the CDR3 is TGTGCCAGCAGGAAGCGGGGTACCTACGAGCAGTACGTC. Translated, it gives CASRKRGTYEQYV.

Only a few counts were recorded for this clonotype. The rearrangement links TRBV10-3 to TRBJ2-3, with TRBD2 matching over 9 bases. J lost 0 bases, V lost 6 bases, and 13 bases had no gene match. The CDR3 length is 18 residues. Germline V gene sequence: CDR1 ENHRY, CDR2 SYGVKD. CDR3 DNA: TGTGCCATCAGAGCCTTAGCGGGAGATACGTCTAGCACAGATACGCAGTATTTT. Translated, it gives CAIRALAGDTSSTDTQYF.

The V call is TRBV2, the J call TRBJ2-3; tentatively, D is TRBD2 (5 bases). The ends were cut back, 3 bases at V and 6 bases at J, with 16 bases in the middle. Germline V lookup: CDR1 SNHLY, CDR2 FYNNEI. This CDR3 is built from 15 residues. The CDR3 bases are TGTGCCAGCAGTGAGGAGCGAGGGATGGGGGATACGCAGTATTTT. Its translation: CASSEERGMGDTQYF.

Only a few counts were recorded for this clonotype. This rearrangement joins TRBV20-1 to TRBJ2-3; D ambiguous. Trimming stripped 7 bases from V and 2 bases from J, with 13 bases between. The length of the CDR3 is 13 residues. Germline V CDR1 and CDR2: DFQATT, SNEGSKA (reference sequence). CDR3 nucleotide sequence: TGCAGTGTACCGGGTCCCGCCACAGATACGCAGTATTTT. As protein: CSVPGPATDTQYF.

This rearrangement joins TRBV24-1 to TRBJ2-2; perhaps TRBD1 as D (6 bases). V dropped 5 bases and J dropped 5 bases, with 17 bases sitting between them. The CDR3 consists of 16 residues. Germline-derived CDR1 and CDR2 are KGHDR and SFDVKD. The CDR3 coding sequence is TGTGCCACCAGTGTTCCAAACTCTAGGGGGACCGGGGAGCTGTTTTTT. Protein product: CATSVPNSRGTGELFF.

The chain has TRBV12-3 or TRBV12-4 and TRBJ2-2; 7 bases map to TRBD2. Unmatched junction bases numbered 9, after V lost 6 bases and J lost 5 bases. The CDR3 contains 15 residues. CDR3 coding DNA: TGTGCCAGCAGCTCTAGCGGAGAGGGAACCGGGGAGCTGTTTTTT. This encodes CASSSSGEGTGELFF.

This clonotype was counted a few times. The chain links TRBV6-2 or TRBV6-3 to TRBJ2-5; D remains ambiguous. The V end lost 7 bases, the J end lost 3 bases, and 9 bases lay between the germline ends. The CDR3 contains 12 residues. Germline V gives CDR1 MNHEY, CDR2 SVGEGT. Here the CDR3 DNA reads TGTGCCAGCAACAGTATAGAAGAGACCCAGTACTTC. It codes for CASNSIEETQYF.

This sequence joins TRBV5-6 and TRBJ1-2; D is unclear. V dropped 0 bases and J dropped 8 bases, with 17 bases sitting between them. The CDR3 consists of 15 residues. CDR1 is SGHDT and CDR2 is YYEEEE in the germline V gene. The CDR3 sequence is CASSLGVAASGGYTF. CDR3 bases: TGTGCCAGCAGCTTGGGTGTCGCGGCGTCGGGAGGCTACACCTTC.

This clonotype was observed a handful of times. The junction does not match germline at one end; this may be a read error. The chain couples TRBV6-8 to TRBJ1-6; D unresolved. The CDR3 covers 13 residues. Germline loops: CDR1 MNHGY, CDR2 SAAAGT. As DNA, the CDR3 is TGTGCCAGCAGTGACTCGAGGAATTCACCCCTCCACTTT. Translation gives CASSDSRNSPLHF.

The rearrangement uses TRBV7-2 and TRBJ2-1; D tentatively fits TRBD1 or TRBD2 (5 bases each). Germline CDR1 SGHTA, CDR2 FQGNSA. This CDR3 region has 15 residues. Trimming stripped 5 bases from V and 5 bases from J, with 16 bases between. The CDR3 is CASSPIGRGHNEQFF. The CDR3 DNA sequence: TGTGCCAGCAGCCCAATCGGACGGGGCCACAATGAGCAGTTCTTC.